This entry lists 26 T cell receptor beta chains sequenced from one sample in a study of regulatory T cells in long-lasting Graves disease. Time point given: newly diagnosed GD, antithyroid drugs for less than 3 months. RNA from PBMCs was the source of the TCR library. iRepertoire HTBI primers and Arm-PCR of CDR3 regions built TCR beta libraries. TCRdb recomputed calls from the multiplex PCR reads with MiXCR, one row per CDR3 protein. The table lists roughly 500,000 distinct CDR3 sequences, about 14% of them singletons. The same sample was also studied in work on T cells in Graves' hyperthyroidism and ophthalmopathy.

The sample in question was peripheral blood mononuclear cells (PBMCs), obtained at new diagnosis, from a patient treated with antithyroid drugs. All receptors come from a man aged 30 to 45 with Graves disease.

Details on this clonotype: A much larger clone differs from this one at a single base, so this may be a read error. The CDR3 sequence: CATSNAPLAGGDNEQFF. The CDR3 region has the DNA TGTGCCACCAGCAACGCCCCACTAGCGGGAGGGGACAATGAGCAGTTCTTC. The J gene is TRBJ2-1, the V gene TRBV15, with 13 bases that match TRBD2. The CDR3 loop spans 17 amino acids. The ends lost 4 bases at V and 5 bases at J; junction bases unmatched: 8. Germline V gives CDR1 LNHNV, CDR2 YYDKDF (reference sequence).

The chain is built from TRBV20-1 and TRBJ2-3, with 8 bases aligning to TRBD2. Germline V lookup: CDR1 DFQATT, CDR2 SNEGSKA (reference sequence). V lost 1 base and J lost 6; bases outside the gene matches: 12. The CDR3 loop spans 16 amino acids. The CDR3 loop is CSARATRGLELDTQYF. CDR3 in DNA: TGCAGTGCTAGAGCCACCCGGGGACTAGAGTTGGATACGCAGTATTTT.

This chain links TRBV11-2 with TRBJ2-3, with 13 bases aligning to TRBD2. The junction had 3 bases not matched to a gene; V was cut back by 3 bases and J by 6 bases. The CDR3 is 15 amino acids. Per germline, CDR1 SGHAT and CDR2 FQNNGV. CDR3 nucleotide sequence: TGTGCCAGCAGCTTTGGACTAGCGGGAGAGGATACGCAGTATTTT. Amino acid sequence: CASSFGLAGEDTQYF.

The genes are TRBV7-9 and TRBJ1-1; TRBD1 matches 9 bases. From germline, CDR1 is SEHNR and CDR2 FQNEAQ (reference sequence). The CDR3 runs to 15 residues. V lost 3 bases, J lost 2 bases, and 4 bases stayed unmatched. The CDR3 reads CASSLWDRANTEAFF. CDR3 coding DNA: TGTGCCAGCAGCTTGTGGGACAGGGCCAACACTGAAGCTTTCTTT.

This clonotype was detected ten times or more. The chain combines TRBV28 with TRBJ2-7; 11 bases agree with TRBD2. The CDR3 has 16 amino acids. With V trimmed by 3 bases and J by 1 base, 5 bases remained unmatched. CDR1 is MDHEN and CDR2 is SYDVKM in the germline V gene. The CDR3 region is CASSLASGGKSYEQYF. The CDR3 DNA is TGTGCCAGCAGTTTGGCTAGCGGGGGGAAGTCCTACGAGCAGTACTTC. The variable domain in full, with the rest retrieved from reference TRBV28 and TRBJ2-7, is DVKVTQSSRYLVKRTGEKVFLECVQDMDHENMFWYRQDPGLGLRLIYFSYDVKMKEKGDIPEGYSVSREKKERFSLILESASTNQTSMYLCASSLASGGKSYEQYFGPGTRLTVT.

This clonotype was recorded a few times. V gene TRBV19 combines with J gene TRBJ2-5; TRBD2 matches 7 bases. CDR3 size: 14 residues. Unmatched junction bases numbered 11, after V lost 8 bases and J lost 5 bases. Germline CDR1 is LNHDA and CDR2 is SQIVND (reference sequence). CDR3: CASDGGRGGETQYF. For the CDR3, the DNA is TGTGCCAGTGACGGAGGGAGGGGAGGGGAGACCCAGTACTTC.

The J gene is TRBJ2-7, the V gene TRBV14; D possibly uses TRBD1 or TRBD2 (6 bases each). The V gene lost 5 bases and the J gene lost 4 bases, with 15 bases spanning the gap. CDR1 and CDR2 from the germline V gene are SGHDN and FVKESK. The CDR3 has 14 amino acids. DNA for the CDR3: TGTGCCAGCAGCGAGGTCGGCGGGACATACGAGCAGTACTTC. This translates into CASSEVGGTYEQYF.

The chain couples TRBV3-1 to TRBJ2-1; D tentatively reads TRBD1 or TRBD2 (5 bases each). Germline V gives CDR1 LGHDT, CDR2 YNNKEL (reference sequence). The CDR3 is made up of 15 amino acids. V lost 1 base and J 3 bases, leaving 10 bases between the germline ends. The CDR3 region has the DNA TGTGCCAGCAGCCAAGGGACGGGGCTCTACAATGAGCAGTTCTTC. Translated: CASSQGTGLYNEQFF.

This clonotype was seen only a few times. The J gene is TRBJ2-5, the V gene TRBV6-5, with 7 nucleotides matching TRBD2. Trimming cost V 4 bases and J 2 bases; bases outside gene matches: 4. Germline CDR1 reads MNHEY; CDR2 reads SVGAGI. CDR3 length: 14 amino acids. CDR3 sequence: CASSWTGGQETQYF. The CDR3 bases are TGTGCCAGCAGTTGGACGGGGGGACAAGAGACCCAGTACTTC.

This clonotype was counted at least ten times. This chain links TRBV20-1 with TRBJ2-1; D unresolved. CDR1 is DFQATT and CDR2 is SNEGSKA in the germline V gene (reference sequence). Trimming took 0 bases from V and 0 from J, leaving 9 bases between them. The CDR3 spans 15 residues. The CDR3 sequence: CSARDLVSSYNEQFF. Here the CDR3 DNA reads TGCAGTGCTAGAGACCTAGTAAGCTCCTACAATGAGCAGTTCTTC.

Regarding this clonotype: A single base separates this from a much larger clone, so it may be a read error. The rearrangement joins TRBV29-1 to TRBJ2-7; unclear D gene. Germline CDR1 SQVTM, CDR2 ANQGSEA. This CDR3 has 13 amino acids. The CDR3 region is CSVVYLDSDEQHF. Here the CDR3 DNA reads TGCAGCGTTGTGTATCTAGATTCGGACGAGCAGCACTTC.

Only a few counts were recorded for this clonotype. V and J are TRBV19 and TRBJ1-4; possibly TRBD1 for D (6 bases). Germline V gene sequence: CDR1 LNHDA, CDR2 SQIVND (reference sequence). V lost 7 bases and J 8 bases, leaving 17 bases between the germline ends. The CDR3 sequence is 14 residues long. The CDR3 here is CASTREGTNEKLFF. CDR3 sequence (DNA): TGTGCCAGTACCAGGGAGGGGACAAACGAAAAACTGTTTTTT.

This clonotype appeared many times. The chain links TRBV2 to TRBJ2-1; 9 positions match TRBD1. In germline, CDR1 is SNHLY, CDR2 FYNNEI. The CDR3 runs to 14 residues. V trimming: 7 bases; J trimming: 4 bases; junction bases outside the gene matches: 5. This chain's CDR3 is CASMTGGNYNEQFF. For the CDR3, the DNA is TGTGCCAGCATGACAGGGGGTAATTACAATGAGCAGTTCTTC.

The rearrangement links TRBV6-9 to TRBJ2-1; D gene ambiguous. Germline CDR1 reads MNHGY; CDR2 reads SVAAGI. V lost 3 bases and J 2 bases, leaving 14 bases between the germline ends. The CDR3 has 16 amino acids. The CDR3 protein is CASSYRTAGPYNEQFF. CDR3 bases: TGTGCCAGCAGTTACAGGACGGCAGGACCCTACAATGAGCAGTTCTTC.

This clonotype has more than one count but fewer than ten. The chain employs TRBV7-2 and TRBJ2-2, with 9 bases fitting TRBD2. CDR3 length equals 17 residues. V lost 3 bases and J lost 6; bases outside the gene matches: 11. Germline V gene data show CDR1 as SGHTA and CDR2 as FQGNSA. The CDR3 DNA is TGTGCCAGCAGCTTCTTAATAGCGGGAGAATTCGCCGGGGAGCTGTTTTTT. This gives the protein CASSFLIAGEFAGELFF.

This clonotype was seen many times. The genes are TRBV11-2 and TRBJ2-2; TRBD1 aligns across 7 bases. Germline V lookup: CDR1 SGHAT, CDR2 FQNNGV. V shed 6 bases, J shed 0 bases, and the junction held 4 bases outside the gene matches. The CDR3 extends over 15 amino acids. The chain's CDR3 is CASSSQGANTGELFF. CDR3 bases: TGTGCCAGCAGTTCGCAGGGGGCGAACACCGGGGAGCTGTTTTTT.

Many counts were recorded for this clonotype. The chain combines TRBV12-3 or TRBV12-4 with TRBJ2-1; no clear D. The CDR3 length is 11 residues. V lost 6 bases and J 6 bases, leaving 6 bases between the germline ends. The CDR3 here is CASRHANEQFF. CDR3 DNA: TGTGCCAGCAGGCACGCCAATGAGCAGTTCTTC.

This clonotype was detected many times. The chain couples TRBV2 to TRBJ2-2, with D tentatively TRBD2 (6 bases). CDR1 SNHLY and CDR2 FYNNEI come from the germline V gene. This CDR3 spans 13 amino acids. The germline V and J ends were trimmed by 9 bases and 5 bases, with 13 bases remaining between them. Here the CDR3 DNA reads TGTGCCAGGAGACGGAGGGAGACCGGGGAGCTGTTTTTT. Translated: CARRRRETGELFF.

This clonotype was counted many times. V usage is TRBV5-1 and J usage is TRBJ1-5, with 8 bases fitting TRBD1. The CDR3 loop spans 15 amino acids. The V and J ends lost 3 bases and 5 bases, in that order; junction bases with no gene match: 7. Per the germline V gene, CDR1 is SGHRS and CDR2 is YFSETQ. The CDR3 bases are TGCGCCAGCAGCTCAGGGACAGGTGAGGATCAGCCCCAGCATTTT. Amino acid sequence: CASSSGTGEDQPQHF.

This clonotype was seen ten or more times. The chain combines TRBV24-1 with TRBJ2-1; the D is unclear. The CDR3 has 13 residues. Looked up from germline, CDR1 is KGHDR and CDR2 is SFDVKD. Deletions cut 2 bases from V and 12 bases from J, with 13 bases between. The CDR3 spells CATSDSIVKGQFF. Written as DNA, the CDR3 is TGTGCCACCAGTGATTCAATAGTCAAGGGGCAGTTCTTC.

Turning to this clonotype: This likely came from a read error, as a far larger clone is one base away. The V and J genes are TRBV6-4 and TRBJ1-1; no firm D call. This CDR3 is 13 amino acids long. Looked up from germline, CDR1 is MRHNA and CDR2 is SNTAGT. With 5 bases removed from V and 7 bases from J, the gap between germline ends came to 14 bases. CDR3 in DNA: TGTGCCAGCAGTTATGGTGTGGAAATTGAAGCTTTCTTT. The encoded protein is CASSYGVEIEAFF.

This clonotype was counted ten times or more. This chain links TRBV20-1 with TRBJ1-1; no firm D call. CDR1 and CDR2 from the germline V gene are DFQATT and SNEGSKA (reference sequence). This CDR3 has 10 residues. The CDR3 region is CRGNGIEAFF. Here the CDR3 DNA reads TGCAGGGGGAACGGGATTGAAGCTTTCTTT.

The genes are TRBV28 and TRBJ2-5; possible D gene TRBD1, 6 bases. The V end was cut by 4 bases, the J end by 10 bases, with 22 bases between. Germline assignment: CDR1 MDHEN and CDR2 SYDVKM. The CDR3 contains 15 residues. CDR3 nucleotides: TGTGCCAGCAGTTCCCAGGGGCCAGGGGTTGTGGACCAGTACTTC. It is translated as CASSSQGPGVVDQYF.

This clonotype was counted many times. The chain employs TRBV27 and TRBJ2-3; D is unclear. The CDR3 covers 15 residues. Trimming removed 5 bases at V and 1 base at J, with 13 bases between. Germline values: CDR1 MNHEY, CDR2 SMNVEV (reference sequence). CDR3 residues: CASSAQDEGTDTQYF. CDR3 nucleotides: TGTGCCAGCAGTGCCCAGGACGAGGGCACAGATACGCAGTATTTT.

In this sample, this clonotype turned up many times. V is TRBV27 and J is TRBJ1-6, with 9 nucleotides matching TRBD1. Germline CDR1 reads MNHEY; CDR2 reads SMNVEV (reference sequence). This CDR3 is built from 15 residues. V lost 5 bases and J lost 7; bases outside the gene matches: 6. CDR3 protein: CASSPPGQGNSPLHF. In DNA, the CDR3 is TGTGCCAGCAGTCCTCCGGGACAGGGAAATTCACCCCTCCACTTT.

This clonotype has a count of ten or more. The J gene is TRBJ1-1, the V gene TRBV28; D is unresolved. In germline, CDR1 is MDHEN, CDR2 SYDVKM. V was trimmed by 3 bases and J by 4 bases, leaving 12 bases between them. The CDR3 is 14 residues long. The CDR3 sequence is CASSLAGRGTEAFF. In DNA, the CDR3 is TGTGCCAGCAGTTTGGCGGGTCGGGGCACTGAAGCTTTCTTT.